This record covers a single T cell receptor (beta chain). This specimen comes from a study of T cell responses to AZD1222 COVID-19 vaccine. The method was immunoSEQ multiplex PCR; TCRdb's version includes in-frame clones alone and lacks a portion of them. The sample has about 92,000 clones; over 80% are singletons. The clonotype comes from an adult in good health. Sample: peripheral blood, taken on day 0 of AZD1222 vaccination.

The CDR3 sequence is CASSLGGLISYEQYF. For the CDR3, the DNA is TGTGCCAGCAGTTTAGGGGGGTTAATCTCCTACGAGCAGTACTTC. V usage is TRBV28 and J usage is TRBJ2-7; a weak D match, TRBD2 (6 bases). Germline values: CDR1 MDHEN, CDR2 SYDVKM. The CDR3 is 15 amino acids. V shed 2 bases and J shed 0 bases, with 11 bases lying between them.